The 28 T cell receptor beta chains given below trace back to one sample, sequenced in a study of CD8+CD57+ T cells in acquired aplastic anemia. According to the study, genomic DNA was the template for TCR beta VDJ and CDR3 profiling. TCRdb re-derived calls from the reads in MiXCR, one entry per CDR3 protein. The sample carries over 150,000 distinct CDR3 sequences, about 50% recorded once. By flow cytometry, patients selected for sequencing had shown an expansion of CD8+CD57+ cells. Sequencing used sorted CD4+, CD8+, or CD8+CD57+ T cells (not recorded which) from PBMCs. Every receptor here comes from a human donor with aplastic anemia.

This chain connects TRBV2 to TRBJ2-7, with a tentative D call TRBD1 (6 bases). V was pared by 11 bases and J by 2 bases, with 19 bases between. This CDR3 contains 14 residues. The germline V gene has CDR1 SNHLY and CDR2 FYNNEI. The CDR3 DNA follows: TGTGCCCGCCCCGAAGGGACATTAGCCTACGAGCAGTACTTC. It is translated as CARPEGTLAYEQYF.

This clonotype was seen repeatedly, ten times or more. The chain employs TRBV4-1 and TRBJ1-1; the D is unclear. CDR1 and CDR2 (germline): MGHRA, YSYEKL. This CDR3 region has 11 residues. V lost 7 bases and J 6 bases, leaving 9 bases between the germline ends. CDR3 sequence (DNA): TGCGCCAGCAAAGCAGGCCCTGAAGCTTTCTTT. Protein product: CASKAGPEAFF.

The chain couples TRBV20-1 to TRBJ2-5; possible D gene TRBD1, 5 bases. CDR3 length equals 11 residues. Germline CDR1 reads DFQATT; CDR2 reads SNEGSKA (reference sequence). Trimming cost V 4 bases and J 4 bases, with 7 bases left between them. The CDR3 sequence: CSAKGSETQYF. CDR3 coding DNA: TGCAGTGCTAAGGGGTCAGAGACCCAGTACTTC.

This clonotype was observed at least ten times. The chain carries TRBV20-1 and TRBJ1-1, with 7 nucleotides matching TRBD1. The junction had 15 bases not matched to a gene; V was cut back by 1 base and J by 1 base. The CDR3 is 18 residues long. In germline, CDR1 is DFQATT, CDR2 SNEGSKA (reference sequence). The CDR3 bases are TGCAGTGCTAGAGGAGTTGGCAGGGGGTGGGTGGGGAACACTGAAGCTTTCTTT. This encodes CSARGVGRGWVGNTEAFF.

This clonotype was recorded at least ten times. The chain employs TRBV19 and TRBJ1-5, with a possible D match to TRBD1 (5 bases). CDR1 LNHDA and CDR2 SQIVND come from the germline V gene (reference sequence). Trimming took 3 bases from V and 6 from J, leaving 9 bases between them. The CDR3 has 13 amino acids. The DNA of the CDR3 is TGTGCCAGTAGTATTCAGGGAGGTCAGCCCCAGCATTTT. It translates to CASSIQGGQPQHF.

The chain uses TRBV19 and TRBJ2-3; TRBD2 matches 9 bases. This CDR3 is built from 17 residues. From germline, CDR1 is LNHDA and CDR2 SQIVND (reference sequence). Trimming took 3 bases from V and 3 from J; bases not matched to a gene: 10. The DNA of the CDR3 is TGTGCCAGTAGTATGGATTCAGCGGGAGGTGGGACAGATACGCAGTATTTT. It codes for CASSMDSAGGGTDTQYF.

With respect to this clonotype: Possible read error: a much larger clone is one base away. This rearrangement joins TRBV6-1 to TRBJ1-2; a weak D match, TRBD1 (6 bases). This CDR3 contains 14 residues. Germline CDR1 and CDR2: MNHNS and SASEGT. V gave up 6 bases and J gave up 3 bases, with 14 bases separating them. The DNA for the CDR3 is TGTGCCAGCAGCCTCCAGGACAGCCACTATGGCTACACCTTC. Translated: CASSLQDSHYGYTF.

This clonotype was observed at least ten times. The chain links TRBV19 to TRBJ1-2; 7 bases agree with TRBD1. CDR1 and CDR2 (germline): LNHDA, SQIVND (reference sequence). CDR3 length equals 12 residues. V lost 4 bases, J lost 7 bases, and 3 bases stayed unmatched. This CDR3 is CASSTPGGGYTF. The CDR3 DNA is TGTGCCAGTAGTACTCCAGGGGGTGGCTACACCTTC.

V usage is TRBV7-3 and J usage is TRBJ2-2; no reliable D call. V dropped 5 bases and J dropped 7 bases, with 11 bases sitting between them. Germline CDR1 is SGHTA and CDR2 is FQGTGA. The CDR3 contains 13 residues. CDR3 nucleotide sequence: TGTGCCAGCAGCAAGGTGTGGAACGGGGAGCTGTTTTTT. Protein sequence: CASSKVWNGELFF.

This clonotype is a singleton in its sample. The rearrangement uses TRBV27 and TRBJ2-7; D is tentatively TRBD1 or TRBD2 (5 bases each). The CDR3 sequence is 12 residues long. V shed 11 bases and J shed 2 bases, with 13 bases lying between them. From germline, CDR1 is MNHEY and CDR2 SMNVEV (reference sequence). CDR3 region: CASWDDPYEQYF. As DNA, the CDR3 is TGTGCCTCGTGGGACGACCCCTACGAGCAGTACTTC.

The chain links TRBV20-1 to TRBJ2-6; D remains ambiguous. The V end lost 4 bases, the J end lost 0 bases, and 13 bases lay between the germline ends. Germline CDR1 reads DFQATT; CDR2 reads SNEGSKA (reference sequence). CDR3 length equals 16 residues. The CDR3 sequence is CSATPSEISGANVLTF. CDR3 coding DNA: TGCAGTGCTACTCCCAGTGAAATCTCTGGGGCCAACGTCCTGACTTTC.

The gene calls are TRBV5-1 and TRBJ1-3; D is possibly TRBD1 (5 bases). The V and J ends lost 2 bases and 0 bases respectively, with 9 bases between them. The CDR3 covers 15 residues. The germline gives CDR1 SGHRS, CDR2 YFSETQ. CDR3 DNA: TGCGCCAGCAGCTTCGGGGGAGACTCTGGAAACACCATATATTTT. Translation gives CASSFGGDSGNTIYF.

The chain combines TRBV10-3 with TRBJ1-1, with D perhaps TRBD1 (5 bases). The length of the CDR3 is 13 residues. CDR1 and CDR2 (germline): ENHRY, SYGVKD. The V end lost 2 bases, the J end lost 4 bases, and 8 bases lay between the germline ends. CDR3 loop: CAISEGDGTEAFF. Written as DNA, the CDR3 is TGTGCCATCAGTGAGGGGGACGGCACTGAAGCTTTCTTT.

This clonotype was seen once. Its ends do not fully match the called genes, so a read error is possible. The chain joins TRBV10-2 to TRBJ1-3; TRBD1 agrees at 9 bases. This CDR3 comprises 16 residues. Germline V gives CDR1 WSHSY, CDR2 SAAADI. The CDR3 DNA follows: TGCGCCAGCAAGAGGACAGGGGAGTTGGCTGGAGACACCATATATTTT. Translating gives CASKRTGELAGDTIYF.

This clonotype was detected ten times or more. The chain joins TRBV5-1 to TRBJ1-3; D is ambiguous. The germline V gene encodes CDR1 SGHRS and CDR2 YFSETQ. V shed 4 bases and J shed 4 bases, with 12 bases lying between them. CDR3 length: 14 amino acids. The CDR3 here is CASSTTDLGNTIYF. The CDR3 DNA reads as TGCGCCAGCAGCACGACGGATTTGGGAAACACCATATATTTT.

The chain uses TRBV19 and TRBJ2-7; 11 bases agree with TRBD2. V was pared by 6 bases and J by 0 bases, with 1 base of the junction left unmatched. The V gene's germline CDR1 is LNHDA and CDR2 SQIVND (reference sequence). The CDR3 is made up of 14 amino acids. The CDR3 nucleotides read TGTGCCAGTAGAACTAGCGGGAGCTCCTACGAGCAGTACTTC. Protein sequence: CASRTSGSSYEQYF.

This clonotype was seen ten or more times. The J gene is TRBJ1-4, the V gene TRBV4-2; D is possibly TRBD1 (5 bases). The CDR3 loop spans 17 amino acids. CDR1 is LGHNA, CDR2 YNFKEQ, per germline. The germline V and J ends were trimmed by 1 base and 6 bases, with 18 bases remaining between them. The CDR3 sequence is CASSQAAWGGIDEKLFF. CDR3 in DNA: TGTGCCAGCAGCCAAGCGGCTTGGGGGGGAATCGATGAAAAACTGTTTTTT.

The chain employs TRBV10-3 and TRBJ2-7, with 13 positions matching TRBD2. CDR3 length equals 16 residues. The V gene's germline CDR1 is ENHRY and CDR2 SYGVKD. Losses at the gene ends were 10 bases for V and 2 bases for J; bases not matched to a gene: 11. The CDR3 sequence: CATNGTSGDKTYEQYF. CDR3 coding DNA: TGTGCCACTAATGGGACTAGCGGGGATAAAACCTACGAGCAGTACTTC.

This clonotype occurred many times. The chain employs TRBV7-9 and TRBJ2-7; possibly TRBD1 for D (6 bases). The CDR3 covers 15 residues. Germline V gene data show CDR1 as SEHNR and CDR2 as FQNEAQ (reference sequence). The germline V and J ends were trimmed by 1 base and 2 bases, with 12 bases remaining between them. In nucleotides, the CDR3 is TGTGCCAGCAGCTTAGGGGGGCGTACCGCCTACGAGCAGTACTTC. Its protein is CASSLGGRTAYEQYF.

Details on this clonotype: A much bigger clone sits one base away, suggesting this may be a read error. V gene TRBV29-1 combines with J gene TRBJ1-2; the D gene is possibly TRBD1 (6 bases). Germline values: CDR1 SQVTM, CDR2 ANQGSEA. There are 14 residues in the CDR3. The CDR3 protein is CGAPHGGLKDGYTF. The CDR3 DNA follows: TGCGGCGCCCCGCACGGGGGCCTCAAAGACGGCTACACCTTC.

This chain connects TRBV7-3 to TRBJ1-6; D uncertain. Germline assignment: CDR1 SGHTA and CDR2 FQGTGA. The CDR3 is made up of 13 amino acids. Trimming took 1 base from V and 10 from J, leaving 8 bases between them. CDR3: CASSLKRESPLHF. Here the CDR3 DNA reads TGTGCCAGCAGCTTAAAGCGGGAATCACCCCTCCACTTT. The full variable domain, in which reference TRBV7-3 and TRBJ1-6 provide the parts outside the CDR3, is GAGVSQTPSNKVTEKGKYVELRCDPISGHTALYWYRQSLGQGPEFLIYFQGTGAADDSGLPNDRFFAVRPEGSVSTLKIQRTERGDSAVYLCASSLKRESPLHFGNGTRLTVT.

This clonotype was recorded once. The chain couples TRBV20-1 to TRBJ2-5; 7 nucleotides match TRBD2. CDR1 is DFQATT and CDR2 is SNEGSKA in the germline V gene (reference sequence). The J segment lost 3 bases and the V segment lost 6 bases, leaving 10 bases of the junction unmatched. The CDR3 covers 14 residues. The CDR3 protein is CSASHLRGEETQYF. The CDR3 bases are TGCAGTGCAAGTCATCTCCGGGGGGAAGAGACCCAGTACTTC.

V usage is TRBV7-6 and J usage is TRBJ1-6; maybe TRBD1 (5 bases). Trimming removed 6 bases from V and 4 bases from J, with 13 bases in between. The germline CDR1 and CDR2 sequences are SGHVS and FNYEAQ. The CDR3 loop spans 15 amino acids. The CDR3 DNA reads TGTGCCAGCAGTCAAAGGGACCGATATAATTCACCCCTCCACTTT. Protein sequence: CASSQRDRYNSPLHF. Filled out from reference TRBV7-6 and TRBJ1-6, the complete variable domain reads GAGVSQSPRYKVTKRGQDVALRCDPISGHVSLYWYRQALGQGPEFLTYFNYEAQQDKSGLPNDRFSAERPEGSISTLTIQRTEQRDSAMYRCASSQRDRYNSPLHFGNGTRLTVT.

The gene calls are TRBV6-5 and TRBJ2-5; D gene unclear. Per germline, CDR1 MNHEY and CDR2 SVGAGI. Trimming took 2 bases from V and 4 from J, leaving 8 bases between them. This CDR3 region has 13 residues. For the CDR3, the DNA is TGTGCCAGCAGTTACGGGTGGGTAGAGACCCAGTACTTC. Encoded protein: CASSYGWVETQYF.

Of note for this clonotype: One end of the junction is discordant with germline, which a read error may explain. The chain joins TRBV10-3 to TRBJ1-5; TRBD1 agrees at 7 bases. Germline CDR1 is ENHRY and CDR2 is SYGVKD. CDR3 length: 14 amino acids. The CDR3 nucleotides read TGTGCCATCAGTGAGTTAGGGGGCAATCGGCCCCAGCATTTT. Protein: CAISELGGNRPQHF.

This clonotype has just a few counts. This CDR3 is CASSYPGRGHNQPQHF. In DNA, the CDR3 is TGTGCCAGCAGTTACCCCGGAAGGGGGCACAATCAGCCCCAGCATTTT. This chain links TRBV6-2 or TRBV6-3 with TRBJ1-5; TRBD1 matches 7 bases. V lost 2 bases, J lost 3 bases, and 7 bases stayed unmatched. There are 16 residues in the CDR3. The V gene's germline CDR1 is MNHEY and CDR2 SVGEGT.

This clonotype was counted between two and nine times. The CDR3 sequence is CAISDYGPGETQYF. As DNA, the CDR3 is TGTGCCATCAGTGACTATGGTCCCGGGGAGACCCAGTACTTC. V is TRBV10-3 and J is TRBJ2-5; no clear D. The germline V gene has CDR1 ENHRY and CDR2 SYGVKD. The V and J ends lost 3 bases and 5 bases respectively, with 13 bases between them. This CDR3 region has 14 residues.

This chain links TRBV29-1 with TRBJ1-3; D not resolved. Germline V gene data show CDR1 as SQVTM and CDR2 as ANQGSEA. V lost 6 bases and J 4 bases, leaving 10 bases between the germline ends. The CDR3 is 12 residues long. CDR3 sequence reads: CSVGSDGNTIYF. DNA of the CDR3: TGCAGCGTGGGGTCGGACGGAAACACCATATATTTT.